This T cell receptor beta chain was sequenced during a study of blood T cell repertoires in COVID-19. Study information: Material from acute and convalescent COVID-19 was sourced from the United States, Italy and Spain. PBMCs, B-cell-depleted T cells, or T cells were the source of the cDNA or gDNA that made up the material.

Original processing notes: Amplification of reference gene primers was used by the study to estimate nucleated cell counts. Profiling relied on immunoSEQ multiplex PCR, and the TCRdb table lists in-frame clones only, not all of them. Clone size and V and J calls were adopted from that table, with D and trimming inferred from the DNA. Of some 350,000 clones in the sample, 88% are singletons; the top ten hold approximately 7.4%. Only one count was recorded for this clone. Seattle patients were enrolled during active infection and followed longitudinally. The ends were cut back, 0 bases at V and 5 bases at J, with 13 bases in the middle. CDR3 length: 15 amino acids. Germline CDR1 reads SGHTA; CDR2 reads FQGNSA.

This sequence joins TRBV7-2 and TRBJ1-1, with TRBD1 as a possible D gene (5 bases). Sequenced material: peripheral blood. This clonotype originated in a woman aged 70-85 years with COVID-19, enrolled during active disease. The CDR3, as DNA: TGTGCCAGCAGCTTAGCATCAGGGCCCGCTACTGAAGCTTTCTTT. Amino acids: CASSLASGPATEAFF.